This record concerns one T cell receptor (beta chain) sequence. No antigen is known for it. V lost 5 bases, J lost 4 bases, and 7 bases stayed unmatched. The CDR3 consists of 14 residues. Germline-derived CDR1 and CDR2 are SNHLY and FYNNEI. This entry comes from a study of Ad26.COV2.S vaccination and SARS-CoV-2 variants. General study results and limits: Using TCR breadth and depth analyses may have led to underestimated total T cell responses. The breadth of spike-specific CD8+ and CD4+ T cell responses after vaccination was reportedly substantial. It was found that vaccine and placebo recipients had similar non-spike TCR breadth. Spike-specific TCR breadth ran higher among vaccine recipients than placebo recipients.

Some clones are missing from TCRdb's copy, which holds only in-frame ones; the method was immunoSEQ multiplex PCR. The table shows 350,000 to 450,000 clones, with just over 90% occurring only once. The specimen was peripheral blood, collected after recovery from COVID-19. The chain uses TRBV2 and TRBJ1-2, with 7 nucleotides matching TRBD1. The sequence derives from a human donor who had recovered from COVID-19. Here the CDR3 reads CASSYRQGSYGYTF. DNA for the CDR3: TGTGCCAGCAGTTACCGACAGGGCTCCTATGGCTACACCTTC.